This T cell receptor (beta chain) comes out of a study of cytomegalovirus exposure and HLA in healthy donors. At the level of the study: Of the donors genotyped, about 390 in all, 65% to 90% fell in the Caucasian-associated ancestry cluster.

It was with 60 Vbeta and 13 Jbeta primers that the PCR ran. TCRdb keeps only in-frame clones here, not all; method: immunoSEQ multiplex PCR. The profile covers approximately 30,000 clones, with over 60% appearing a single time and around 10% taken by the ten largest. The trim removed 4 bases at V and 0 bases at J, leaving 2 bases unmatched. Germline CDR1 reads ENHRY; CDR2 reads SYGVKD. The CDR3 runs 15 residues. Study-wide results and caveats: Later analysis demonstrated an association between a missense DCLRE1C variant and TCR beta V- and J-gene trimming. A later analysis found most CMV-associated TCR beta chains apparently HLA-restricted. The listing of 150 or so TCR beta chains classed them as cytomegalovirus-associated.

This clone was picked up a small number of times. Its antigen is undetermined. The clonotype comes from a man in his forties or fifties in good health and CMV-seropositive. The chain links TRBV10-3 to TRBJ2-3; the match to TRBD1 covers 9 bases. The sample comprised PBMCs. The CDR3 DNA follows: TGTGCCATCAGTGGGGGGACAGGGAGCACAGATACGCAGTATTTT. Translated, it gives CAISGGTGSTDTQYF.